The entry that follows covers one T cell receptor beta chain sequence. The entry originates in a study of OX40 agonist ivuxolimab in advanced cancers. This CDR3 has 16 residues. In germline, CDR1 is MNHNS, CDR2 SASEGT. V was shortened by 2 bases and J by 8 bases, with 19 bases between the two germline ends. Profiling relied on immunoSEQ multiplex PCR, and the TCRdb table lists in-frame clones only, not all of them. Of about 77,000 clones listed, 65% to 85% were seen once; the top ten hold around 4.2%. Source: CD4+ or CD8+ T cells sorted from blood, taken in a trial of the OX40 agonist ivuxolimab. This clonotype was obtained from an adult with an advanced solid tumor such as melanoma, head and neck, liver or kidney cancer. V is TRBV6-1 and J is TRBJ1-5; D may be TRBD1 (5 bases). This chain's CDR3 is CASSEPGRVYREPQHF. For the CDR3, the DNA is TGTGCCAGCAGTGAACCGGGACGGGTGTATCGGGAGCCCCAGCATTTT.